Following are 13 T cell receptor beta chains from one sample sequenced in a study of CD8 T cells in ankylosing spondylitis (TCRdb year 2017). Paper-wide results and their limitations: Blood from ankylosing spondylitis patients appeared to be characterized by a TCR beta motif composed of several highly homologous amino acid variants.

Their recognized antigens are unknown. Library preparation used 5' RACE. The reads were generated on an Illumina HiSeq 2500. The raw public reads went through TCRdb reprocessing: fastp at Q25, MiXCR clone calling, in-frame beta chains kept. Each CDR3 protein gets just one entry, which takes the most common genes and DNA from the rows behind it. Within this sample are 400,000 or so distinct CDR3 sequences, with 25% to 30% of them counted one time only. Jointly, the top ten make up under 0.9% of the sample. Sequenced input: blood, either unsorted or a sorted T cell fraction (not recorded which). These receptors came from a male donor with ankylosing spondylitis.

The chain employs TRBV29-1 and TRBJ2-5; 13 bases are shared with TRBD2. The CDR3 sequence is 14 residues long. CDR1 is SQVTM and CDR2 is ANQGSEA in the germline V gene. J gave up 1 base and V 6 bases, and 2 bases lay outside the gene matches. The CDR3 loop is CSVGLAGAQETQYF. DNA of the CDR3: TGCAGCGTCGGACTAGCGGGAGCCCAAGAGACCCAGTACTTC.

The rearrangement joins TRBV6-2 or TRBV6-3 to TRBJ1-5; the D gene is possibly TRBD1 (5 bases). The CDR3 covers 17 residues. Trimming stripped 2 bases from V and 6 bases from J, with 20 bases between. The germline gives CDR1 MNHEY, CDR2 SVGEGT. The CDR3 here is CASSYIGTGASGQPQHF. CDR3 in DNA: TGTGCCAGCAGTTACATCGGGACTGGGGCCTCAGGTCAGCCCCAGCATTTT.

The chain combines TRBV12-3 or TRBV12-4 with TRBJ2-1; no clear D gene. The CDR3 covers 10 residues. Trimming shortened V by 3 bases and J by 12 bases, and 6 bases separated the two germline ends. The CDR3 sequence is CASSFSGQFF. CDR3 DNA sequence: TGTGCCAGCAGTTTTTCTGGGCAGTTCTTC.

V is TRBV20-1 and J is TRBJ1-2; 11 bases fit TRBD1. Germline CDR1 reads DFQATT; CDR2 reads SNEGSKA (reference sequence). The CDR3 runs 14 residues. V gave up 5 bases and J gave up 4 bases; unmatched junction bases: 6. The CDR3 coding sequence is TGCAGTGCTCCCGGGGGACAGGGGGTCTATGGCTACACCTTC. It specifies CSAPGGQGVYGYTF.

The genes are TRBV20-1 and TRBJ1-4; D may be TRBD1 (5 bases). The CDR3 has 16 amino acids. V was trimmed by 3 bases and J by 4 bases, leaving 18 bases between them. Germline CDR1 is DFQATT and CDR2 is SNEGSKA (reference sequence). CDR3 sequence reads: CSASLTGFGGNEKLFF. The CDR3 nucleotides read TGCAGTGCTAGCTTAACAGGTTTTGGGGGTAATGAAAAACTGTTTTTT.

This clonotype appeared once. The rearrangement links TRBV3-1 to TRBJ2-2, with 10 bases identical to TRBD1. With V trimmed by 3 bases and J by 1 base, 2 bases remained unmatched. Germline V CDR1 and CDR2: LGHDT, YNNKEL (reference sequence). The CDR3 covers 16 residues. The CDR3 DNA follows: TGTGCCAGCAGCCAGGGACAGGGGATGAACACCGGGGAGCTGTTTTTT. The encoded protein is CASSQGQGMNTGELFF.

In its sample, this clonotype was seen a few times. V usage is TRBV20-1 and J usage is TRBJ2-5; D gene unclear. Germline CDR1 DFQATT, CDR2 SNEGSKA (reference sequence). Deletions cut 0 bases from V and 5 bases from J, with 10 bases between. This CDR3 has 13 amino acids. The DNA of the CDR3 is TGCAGTGCTAGAGACCTACATGGGGAGACCCAGTACTTC. Residues: CSARDLHGETQYF.

This chain joins TRBV18 and TRBJ1-6; 9 nucleotides match TRBD1. V shed 5 bases and J 6 bases; nucleotides not matched to a gene: 8. CDR3 length equals 16 residues. Germline lookup yields CDR1 KGHSH and CDR2 LQKENI. This chain's CDR3 is CASSSETGGLNSPLHF. DNA of the CDR3: TGTGCCAGCTCAAGTGAGACAGGGGGTCTTAATTCACCCCTCCACTTT.

The chain is built from TRBV5-1 and TRBJ2-5, with D tentatively TRBD1 or TRBD2 (5 bases each). V was clipped by 4 bases and J by 1 base, with 8 bases between them. The CDR3 totals 13 residues. CDR1 SGHRS and CDR2 YFSETQ come from the germline V gene. CDR3 in DNA: TGCGCCAGCAGCGGGGACCCCCAAGAGACCCAGTACTTC. Its translation is CASSGDPQETQYF.

This clonotype came up many times. An end of the junction differs from the germline gene, which may be a read error. The V and J genes are TRBV5-1 and TRBJ2-1, with D possibly TRBD2 on 6 matching bases. This CDR3 comprises 16 residues. Looked up from germline, CDR1 is SGHRS and CDR2 is YFSETQ. The CDR3: CASSNRLGGSSNEQFF. The DNA for the CDR3 is TGCGCCAGCAGCAACCGACTAGGAGGCTCCTCCAATGAGCAGTTCTTC.

This clonotype was found a few times. This rearrangement joins TRBV20-1 to TRBJ1-5; D is possibly TRBD1 (5 bases). This CDR3 has 13 amino acids. V was pared by 1 base and J by 6 bases, with 10 bases between. Per germline, CDR1 DFQATT and CDR2 SNEGSKA (reference sequence). DNA of the CDR3: TGCAGTGCTAGAGTACCTGGGGGTCAGCCCCAGCATTTT. Its translation: CSARVPGGQPQHF.

The DNA for the CDR3 is TGCAGTGCCCCTATCCCGGGACTAGATAATGAGCAGTTCTTC. Protein product: CSAPIPGLDNEQFF. The rearrangement uses TRBV20-1 and TRBJ2-1; 8 nucleotides agree with TRBD2. The CDR3 extends over 14 amino acids. CDR1 is DFQATT and CDR2 is SNEGSKA in the germline V gene (reference sequence). The V segment lost 6 bases and the J segment 7 bases; nucleotides outside the gene matches: 11.

This clonotype was seen only a few times. The chain recombines TRBV5-1 with TRBJ2-7; 11 bases are a match to TRBD1. Germline trimming cut 4 bases from V and 3 bases from J; bases unmatched to any gene: 6. The germline V gene has CDR1 SGHRS and CDR2 YFSETQ. The CDR3 has 15 amino acids. CDR3 coding DNA: TGCGCCAGCAGCGGGGCCGGGACAGGGGGCTACGAGCAGTACTTC. Residues: CASSGAGTGGYEQYF.